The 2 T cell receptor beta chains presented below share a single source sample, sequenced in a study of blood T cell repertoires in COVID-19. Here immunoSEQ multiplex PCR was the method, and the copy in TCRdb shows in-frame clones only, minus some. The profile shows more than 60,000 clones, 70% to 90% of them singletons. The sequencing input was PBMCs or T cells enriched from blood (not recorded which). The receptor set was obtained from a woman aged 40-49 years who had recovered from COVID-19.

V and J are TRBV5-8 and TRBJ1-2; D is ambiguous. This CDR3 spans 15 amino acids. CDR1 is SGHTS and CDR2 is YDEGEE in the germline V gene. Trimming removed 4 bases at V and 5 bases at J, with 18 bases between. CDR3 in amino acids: CASSKKTDVKYGYTF. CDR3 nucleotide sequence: TGTGCCAGCAGCAAGAAAACAGACGTTAAATATGGCTACACCTTC.

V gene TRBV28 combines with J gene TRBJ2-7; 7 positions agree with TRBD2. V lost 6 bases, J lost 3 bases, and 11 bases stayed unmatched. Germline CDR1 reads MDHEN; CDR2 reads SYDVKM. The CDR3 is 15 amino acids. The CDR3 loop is CASSLPGRVGYEQYF. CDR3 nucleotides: TGTGCCAGCAGCCTCCCGGGGAGGGTTGGCTACGAGCAGTACTTC.